The source of this TCR beta chain is a study of T cells in Graves' hyperthyroidism and ophthalmopathy. Trimming removed 5 bases at V and 5 bases at J, with 12 bases between. This CDR3 has 13 residues. From germline, CDR1 is SGHAT and CDR2 FQNNGV. Amplification of TCR beta CDR3 regions used RNA as the template. Primed by the HTBI set, a first-round RT-PCR was run on the TCR CDR3. TCRdb processed the multiplex PCR reads anew with MiXCR; each CDR3 protein has one entry. The repertoire holds roughly 110,000 distinct CDR3 sequences, with approximately 16% as singletons. This clonotype was sampled from a woman in her forties or fifties with Graves' hyperthyroidism. The material sequenced was blood. The rearrangement uses TRBV11-2 and TRBJ1-2, with D possibly matching TRBD1 (6 bases). Here the CDR3 reads CASSEQGGYGYTF. The CDR3 nucleotides are TGTGCCAGCAGCGAACAGGGCGGGTATGGCTACACCTTC.